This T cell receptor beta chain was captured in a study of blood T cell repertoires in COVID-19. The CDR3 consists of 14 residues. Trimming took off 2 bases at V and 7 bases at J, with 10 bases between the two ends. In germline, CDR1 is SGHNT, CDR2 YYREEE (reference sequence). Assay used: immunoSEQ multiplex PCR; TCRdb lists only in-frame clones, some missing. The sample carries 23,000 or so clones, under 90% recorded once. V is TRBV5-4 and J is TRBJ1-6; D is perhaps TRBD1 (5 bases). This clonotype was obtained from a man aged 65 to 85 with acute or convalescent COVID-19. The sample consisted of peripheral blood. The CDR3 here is CASSFTRENSPLHF. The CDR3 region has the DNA TGTGCCAGCAGCTTCACCAGGGAAAATTCACCCCTCCACTTT.